These 31 T cell receptor beta chains came from one sample sequenced in a study of blood T cell repertoires in COVID-19. Measured with immunoSEQ multiplex PCR; TCRdb has only the in-frame clones, and not every one. Of about 94,000 clones in the sample, 80% to 90% were seen once. The source material was peripheral blood. The receptors derive from a human donor with acute or convalescent COVID-19. The donor label of this sample is uncertain.

The J gene is TRBJ2-2, the V gene TRBV10-3; 8 nucleotides match TRBD2. The ends lost 0 bases at V and 4 bases at J; junction bases unmatched: 4. The CDR3 consists of 16 residues. The germline CDR1 and CDR2 sequences are ENHRY and SYGVKD. DNA for the CDR3: TGTGCCATCAGTGAGTCCCAGCGGGGGAGCACCGGGGAGCTGTTTTTT. This codes for CAISESQRGSTGELFF.

The chain carries TRBV6-5 and TRBJ1-3; 7 bases match TRBD1. Germline V CDR1 and CDR2: MNHEY, SVGAGI. Unmatched junction bases numbered 8, after V lost 6 bases and J lost 3 bases. The CDR3 length is 15 residues. This CDR3 reads CASRSNTGVGNTIYF. The CDR3 coding sequence is TGTGCCAGCAGATCAAACACAGGGGTTGGAAACACCATATATTTT.

This chain joins TRBV6-5 and TRBJ2-5; 10 positions match TRBD2. Per the germline V gene, CDR1 is MNHEY and CDR2 is SVGAGI. Trimming cost V 0 bases and J 5 bases; bases outside gene matches: 0. The length of the CDR3 is 14 residues. The CDR3 region has the DNA TGTGCCAGCAGTTACTCTAGCGGGGGGGAGACCCAGTACTTC. Amino acid sequence: CASSYSSGGETQYF.

The rearrangement links TRBV5-1 to TRBJ1-2, with 7 positions matching TRBD1. Germline V gene data show CDR1 as SGHRS and CDR2 as YFSETQ. The trim removed 2 bases at V and 6 bases at J, leaving 7 bases unmatched. The CDR3 is 14 amino acids. The chain's CDR3 is CASSFTGDPNGYTF. For the CDR3, the DNA is TGCGCCAGCAGCTTTACAGGGGATCCGAATGGCTACACCTTC.

The J gene is TRBJ2-3, the V gene TRBV11-3; D is unclear. This CDR3 contains 15 residues. Germline values: CDR1 SGHNT, CDR2 YENEEA. The ends were cut back, 1 base at V and 0 bases at J, with 8 bases in the middle. In DNA, the CDR3 is TGTGCCAGCAGCTTAGGTATTACTAGCACAGATACGCAGTATTTT. Residues: CASSLGITSTDTQYF.

This clone appeared once. The rearrangement joins TRBV6-5 to TRBJ2-7; D might be TRBD2 (5 bases). CDR1 MNHEY and CDR2 SVGAGI come from the germline V gene. V was cut by 5 bases and J by 1 base, with 9 bases left in between. The CDR3 has 13 residues. The CDR3 reads CASSRRGSYEQYF. The DNA for the CDR3 is TGTGCCAGCAGTCGGCGCGGGTCCTACGAGCAGTACTTC.

V usage is TRBV27 and J usage is TRBJ2-1; 11 nucleotides line up with TRBD2. The CDR3 totals 15 residues. CDR1 MNHEY and CDR2 SMNVEV come from the germline V gene (reference sequence). V was clipped by 6 bases and J by 5 bases; unmatched bases: 6. The CDR3 coding sequence is TGTGCCAGCAGCCTGGGGACTAGCGGAGACAATGAGCAGTTCTTC. Translating gives CASSLGTSGDNEQFF.

This clone turned up a few times. The J gene is TRBJ2-2, the V gene TRBV7-3; D remains unclear. CDR3 length: 16 residues. Germline assignment: CDR1 SGHTA and CDR2 FQGTGA. The V gene lost 5 bases and the J gene lost 4 bases, with 17 bases spanning the gap. The CDR3 spells CASSPPGVRPTGELFF. CDR3 nucleotides: TGTGCCAGCAGCCCCCCGGGTGTACGCCCCACCGGGGAGCTGTTTTTT.

The rearrangement links TRBV18 to TRBJ2-5; D is undetermined. From germline, CDR1 is KGHSH and CDR2 LQKENI. V dropped 0 bases and J dropped 5 bases, with 10 bases sitting between them. The CDR3 loop spans 14 amino acids. The CDR3 protein is CASSPPGRSETQYF. CDR3 DNA sequence: TGTGCCAGCTCACCACCGGGCAGATCCGAGACCCAGTACTTC.

The chain is built from TRBV2 and TRBJ1-1; unclear D gene. CDR1 and CDR2 (germline): SNHLY, FYNNEI. The ends were cut back, 2 bases at V and 4 bases at J, with 14 bases in the middle. CDR3 length: 15 amino acids. CDR3 sequence (DNA): TGTGCCAGCAGTGAAACACTATTGGGGAGCACTGAAGCTTTCTTT. Amino acid sequence: CASSETLLGSTEAFF.

The chain has TRBV15 and TRBJ1-2; D is possibly TRBD1 (5 bases). Trimming left V 4 bases short and J 4 bases short, with 10 bases between. Germline lookup yields CDR1 LNHNV and CDR2 YYDKDF (reference sequence). This CDR3 contains 13 residues. The CDR3 loop is CATSTSGFYGYTF. The CDR3 coding sequence is TGTGCCACCAGCACCTCAGGGTTCTATGGCTACACCTTC.

The chain recombines TRBV10-2 with TRBJ1-2; D may be TRBD1 (5 bases). Germline-derived CDR1 and CDR2 are WSHSY and SAAADI. The CDR3 spans 15 residues. V shed 3 bases and J shed 4 bases, with 15 bases lying between them. Here the CDR3 DNA reads TGCGCCAGCAGTGAATCAGGGAGGGGTGGCTATGGCTACACCTTC. As protein: CASSESGRGGYGYTF.

The rearrangement joins TRBV7-9 to TRBJ2-1; TRBD2 is a possible D gene (7 bases). CDR3 size: 16 residues. CDR1 is SEHNR and CDR2 is FQNEAQ in the germline V gene (reference sequence). The V and J ends lost 3 bases and 6 bases respectively, with 18 bases between them. CDR3 nucleotide sequence: TGTGCCAGCAGCTTTGCGTCGCCGGGGGGCTCCAATGAGCAGTTCTTC. Translating gives CASSFASPGGSNEQFF.

This clone was seen only a few times. The chain combines TRBV6-5 with TRBJ1-1; perhaps TRBD1 as D (5 bases). This CDR3 comprises 12 residues. Trimming pared 5 bases from V and 6 bases from J, leaving 10 bases between. CDR1 is MNHEY and CDR2 is SVGAGI in the germline V gene. CDR3 sequence (DNA): TGTGCCAGCAGTCACCGGGACTCTGAAGCTTTCTTT. Translated: CASSHRDSEAFF.

The chain carries TRBV19 and TRBJ2-1, with 7 bases aligning to TRBD1. With V trimmed by 4 bases and J by 0 bases, 6 bases remained unmatched. There are 16 residues in the CDR3. The germline V gene has CDR1 LNHDA and CDR2 SQIVND (reference sequence). For the CDR3, the DNA is TGTGCCAGTAGTAGACAGGGTGGCCGCTCCTACAATGAGCAGTTCTTC. This encodes CASSRQGGRSYNEQFF.

The V call is TRBV18, the J call TRBJ1-1; 7 nucleotides agree with TRBD1. Losses at the gene ends were 6 bases for V and 6 bases for J; bases not matched to a gene: 7. Germline V gene lookup returns CDR1 KGHSH and CDR2 LQKENI. CDR3 length: 13 residues. The CDR3 nucleotides are TGTGCCAGCTCGGACAGGACGGGATCTGAAGCTTTCTTT. Translated, it gives CASSDRTGSEAFF.

V usage is TRBV5-5 and J usage is TRBJ1-1; D gene unclear. CDR1 and CDR2 (germline): SGHKS, YYEKEE (reference sequence). The CDR3 is 12 amino acids. V was shortened by 4 bases and J by 1 base, with 5 bases between the two germline ends. The chain's CDR3 is CASSRGNTEAFF. Here the CDR3 DNA reads TGTGCCAGCAGCCGAGGGAACACTGAAGCTTTCTTT.

This clone has only one observation. This sequence joins TRBV9 and TRBJ2-5; 7 nucleotides agree with TRBD2. The CDR3 loop spans 18 amino acids. Germline V CDR1 and CDR2: SGDLS, YYNGEE. Trimming cost V 0 bases and J 1 base; bases outside gene matches: 12. Here the CDR3 reads CASSVATETSASQETQYF. CDR3 coding DNA: TGTGCCAGCAGCGTAGCTACAGAAACTAGCGCTTCCCAAGAGACCCAGTACTTC.

This chain's CDR3 is CAWSVQIYGYTF. Written as DNA, the CDR3 is TGTGCCTGGAGTGTACAGATCTATGGCTACACCTTC. V and J are TRBV30 and TRBJ1-2; D remains unclear. Trimming cost V 0 bases and J 4 bases, with 6 bases left between them. Germline V gives CDR1 GTSNPN, CDR2 SVGIG (reference sequence). The CDR3 runs to 12 residues. Full variable domain (missing parts from reference TRBV30 and TRBJ1-2): SQTIHQWPATLVQPVGSPLSLECTVEGTSNPNLYWYRQAAGRGLQLLFYSVGIGQISSEVPQNLSASRPQDRQFILSSKKLLLSDSGFYLCAWSVQIYGYTFGSGTRLTVV.

J is TRBJ1-2 and V is TRBV5-5, with no clear D. The CDR3 is 13 amino acids. CDR1 is SGHKS, CDR2 YYEKEE, per germline (reference sequence). V lost 1 base to trimming and J lost 3 bases, with 7 bases between them. CDR3 DNA: TGTGCCAGCAGCTTGAGCCCCGACTATGGCTACACCTTC. Protein: CASSLSPDYGYTF.

The rearrangement links TRBV25-1 to TRBJ2-5; 10 bases line up with TRBD2. V shed 3 bases, J shed 5 bases, and the junction held 6 bases outside the gene matches. The germline V gene encodes CDR1 MGHDK and CDR2 SYGVNS. CDR3 length equals 15 residues. This CDR3 is CASSDLSGGAETQYF. The CDR3 nucleotides are TGTGCCAGCAGTGATCTCAGCGGGGGGGCGGAGACCCAGTACTTC.

V and J are TRBV19 and TRBJ1-1; 7 bases agree with TRBD1. CDR1 and CDR2 from the germline V gene are LNHDA and SQIVND (reference sequence). The V segment lost 5 bases and the J segment 2 bases; nucleotides outside the gene matches: 11. This CDR3 has 16 residues. The CDR3 region is CASSARRTGFNTEAFF. Written as DNA, the CDR3 is TGTGCCAGTAGTGCCCGACGGACAGGATTTAACACTGAAGCTTTCTTT.

This clone has just a few counts. The genes are TRBV2 and TRBJ2-5; 7 bases are shared with TRBD2. Germline trimming cut 6 bases from V and 0 bases from J; bases unmatched to any gene: 4. Germline lookup yields CDR1 SNHLY and CDR2 FYNNEI. The CDR3 is made up of 14 amino acids. The CDR3, as DNA: TGTGCCAGCAGGATCGGGACTAACCAAGAGACCCAGTACTTC. Translation gives CASRIGTNQETQYF.

V gene TRBV5-4 combines with J gene TRBJ1-6; 8 bases are shared with TRBD1. V dropped 0 bases and J dropped 9; count of bases not matched to a gene: 5. Germline V lookup: CDR1 SGHNT, CDR2 YYREEE (reference sequence). The CDR3 sequence is 15 residues long. The CDR3 sequence: CASSLDQGAGSPLHF. The CDR3 nucleotides read TGTGCCAGCAGCTTGGATCAGGGGGCGGGTTCACCCCTCCACTTT.

The chain carries TRBV5-1 and TRBJ2-3; D is unresolved. CDR3 length: 14 residues. The V and J ends lost 0 bases and 5 bases respectively, with 10 bases between them. CDR1 is SGHRS and CDR2 is YFSETQ in the germline V gene. The CDR3 DNA follows: TGCGCCAGCAGCTTGGCCCCGGGTCAAGATACGCAGTATTTT. Its protein product is CASSLAPGQDTQYF.

This sequence joins TRBV19 and TRBJ2-1; 9 bases are shared with TRBD1. The length of the CDR3 is 16 residues. V shed 5 bases, J shed 8 bases, and the junction held 13 bases outside the gene matches. The germline V gene has CDR1 LNHDA and CDR2 SQIVND (reference sequence). The CDR3 DNA follows: TGTGCCAGTAGTCCCAACCGGTACAGGGGGCGGGATGAGCAGTTCTTC. Its translation is CASSPNRYRGRDEQFF.

V is TRBV19 and J is TRBJ1-5; 9 bases map to TRBD1. CDR1 LNHDA and CDR2 SQIVND come from the germline V gene (reference sequence). The length of the CDR3 is 15 residues. The V and J ends lost 3 bases and 4 bases, in that order; junction bases with no gene match: 4. In nucleotides, the CDR3 is TGTGCCAGTAGTATTGGGGGGACAGGGAATCAGCCCCAGCATTTT. Its protein is CASSIGGTGNQPQHF.

The chain couples TRBV28 to TRBJ1-5; no firm D call. The germline gives CDR1 MDHEN, CDR2 SYDVKM. The V and J ends lost 3 bases and 3 bases respectively, with 21 bases between them. The CDR3 is 18 residues long. CDR3 in DNA: TGTGCCAGCAGTTTTCTCTTAGGCTACAGCAATGACAATCAGCCCCAGCATTTT. It codes for CASSFLLGYSNDNQPQHF.

The V and J genes are TRBV5-5 and TRBJ2-5, with a possible D match to TRBD2 (5 bases). The germline gives CDR1 SGHKS, CDR2 YYEKEE (reference sequence). This CDR3 spans 15 amino acids. V was trimmed by 1 base and J by 0 bases, leaving 10 bases between them. The CDR3 reads CASSLSGVNQETQYF. For the CDR3, the DNA is TGTGCCAGCAGCTTGTCCGGGGTCAACCAAGAGACCCAGTACTTC.

V is TRBV30 and J is TRBJ1-1; perhaps TRBD1 as D (5 bases). Germline V gene sequence: CDR1 GTSNPN, CDR2 SVGIG (reference sequence). V was pared by 4 bases and J by 2 bases, with 11 bases between. This CDR3 region has 13 residues. For the CDR3, the DNA is TGTGCCTGGACTGACAGATTAAACACTGAAGCTTTCTTT. Protein product: CAWTDRLNTEAFF.

The chain is built from TRBV29-1 and TRBJ1-1; TRBD1 aligns across 8 bases. Germline V gene data show CDR1 as SQVTM and CDR2 as ANQGSEA. V lost 5 bases to trimming and J lost 7 bases; unmatched junction nucleotides: 6. The CDR3 has 12 amino acids. CDR3 residues: CSVLGQAVEAFF. The DNA of the CDR3 is TGCAGCGTTCTGGGACAGGCAGTTGAAGCTTTCTTT.